The 24 T cell receptor beta chains reported below all come from one sample, sequenced in a study of T cell responses to AZD1222 COVID-19 vaccine. Profiling relied on immunoSEQ multiplex PCR, and the TCRdb table lists in-frame clones only, not all of them. The profile shows some 48,000 clones, approximately 86% of them singletons. The sample was peripheral blood, taken 28 days after the second AZD1222 dose. The receptors were sampled from an adult who received the AZD1222 COVID-19 vaccine.

The V and J genes are TRBV10-3 and TRBJ1-2; no reliable D call. The germline V gene has CDR1 ENHRY and CDR2 SYGVKD. Trimming pared 0 bases from V and 6 bases from J, leaving 17 bases between. The CDR3 is 16 residues long. CDR3 amino acids: CAISESGRALGHGYTF. Written as DNA, the CDR3 is TGTGCCATCAGTGAGTCGGGTAGGGCCCTCGGACATGGCTACACCTTC.

The V call is TRBV18, the J call TRBJ1-1, with 7 bases identical to TRBD1. V was clipped by 3 bases and J by 3 bases; unmatched bases: 7. Looked up from germline, CDR1 is KGHSH and CDR2 is LQKENI. There are 15 residues in the CDR3. The CDR3 sequence is CASSPSTGSDTEAFF. Here the CDR3 DNA reads TGTGCCAGCTCACCCTCGACAGGGTCGGACACTGAAGCTTTCTTT.

V is TRBV5-4 and J is TRBJ2-3, with 9 bases fitting TRBD2. Germline V gives CDR1 SGHNT, CDR2 YYREEE (reference sequence). This CDR3 has 16 amino acids. Losses at the gene ends were 4 bases for V and 2 bases for J; bases not matched to a gene: 8. This CDR3 is CASSPRLAGSTDTQYF. In nucleotides, the CDR3 is TGTGCCAGCAGCCCACGGCTAGCGGGATCCACAGATACGCAGTATTTT.

The gene calls are TRBV30 and TRBJ1-2; no clear D gene. Trimming left V 0 bases short and J 8 bases short, with 16 bases between. Germline-derived CDR1 and CDR2 are GTSNPN and SVGIG (reference sequence). CDR3 length: 14 amino acids. The CDR3 DNA is TGTGCCTGGAGTGTACGGCGGGGATCTCGGGGCTACACCTTC. The encoded protein is CAWSVRRGSRGYTF. Full variable domain (outside the CDR3, taken from reference TRBV30 and TRBJ1-2): SQTIHQWPATLVQPVGSPLSLECTVEGTSNPNLYWYRQAAGRGLQLLFYSVGIGQISSEVPQNLSASRPQDRQFILSSKKLLLSDSGFYLCAWSVRRGSRGYTFGSGTRLTVV.

The V and J genes are TRBV19 and TRBJ1-5; a possible D gene is TRBD1 (6 bases). This CDR3 contains 14 residues. Looked up from germline, CDR1 is LNHDA and CDR2 is SQIVND (reference sequence). Trimming shortened V by 5 bases and J by 5 bases, and 13 bases separated the two germline ends. For the CDR3, the DNA is TGTGCCAGTAGTCGCATACAGGGAGATCAGCCCCAGCATTTT. Translating it yields CASSRIQGDQPQHF.

This clone was counted between two and nine times. The rearrangement links TRBV5-1 to TRBJ2-7, with D possibly matching TRBD2 (6 bases). Between the trimmed V and J ends, which lost 4 bases and 4 bases, there was a span of 18 bases. Per the germline V gene, CDR1 is SGHRS and CDR2 is YFSETQ. This CDR3 is 15 amino acids long. This CDR3 is CASSPRDPGGYEQYF. The DNA for the CDR3 is TGCGCCAGCAGCCCCCGGGACCCAGGAGGGTACGAGCAGTACTTC. Supplemented by reference TRBV5-1 and TRBJ2-7, the full variable domain reads KAGVTQTPRYLIKTRGQQVTLSCSPISGHRSVSWYQQTPGQGLQFLFEYFSETQRNKGNFPGRFSGRQFSNSRSEMNVSTLELGDSALYLCASSPRDPGGYEQYFGPGTRLTVT.

This chain connects TRBV7-2 to TRBJ2-5; TRBD2 is a possible D gene (5 bases). V lost 6 bases to trimming and J lost 7 bases, with 15 bases between them. The CDR3 runs 13 residues. Per germline, CDR1 SGHTA and CDR2 FQGNSA. The DNA for the CDR3 is TGTGCCAGCAGATCAGACGGTGCGGGGACCCAGTACTTC. As protein: CASRSDGAGTQYF.

This chain uses TRBV30 with TRBJ1-2, with unresolved D. The CDR3 totals 13 residues. CDR1 GTSNPN and CDR2 SVGIG come from the germline V gene (reference sequence). The V and J ends lost 0 bases and 5 bases respectively, with 10 bases between them. The CDR3 loop reads CAWSVHPGYGYTF. The DNA for the CDR3 is TGTGCCTGGAGTGTTCACCCCGGGTATGGCTACACCTTC.

The rearrangement joins TRBV19 to TRBJ2-7, with TRBD1 as a possible D gene (5 bases). V lost 0 bases, J lost 3 bases, and 12 bases lay in between. Germline assignment: CDR1 LNHDA and CDR2 SQIVND (reference sequence). The CDR3 spans 15 residues. CDR3 amino acids: CASSIDPSDSYEQYF. The CDR3 region has the DNA TGTGCCAGTAGTATAGATCCAAGCGACAGCTACGAGCAGTACTTC.

The rearrangement uses TRBV28 and TRBJ2-3, with unresolved D. The length of the CDR3 is 14 residues. The V end lost 6 bases, the J end lost 6 bases, and 16 bases lay between the germline ends. Looked up from germline, CDR1 is MDHEN and CDR2 is SYDVKM. CDR3 in amino acids: CASRPGIPADTQYF. CDR3 sequence (DNA): TGTGCCAGCAGGCCGGGCATCCCGGCGGATACGCAGTATTTT. Combining the CDR3 with reference TRBV28 and TRBJ2-3 gives the whole variable domain DVKVTQSSRYLVKRTGEKVFLECVQDMDHENMFWYRQDPGLGLRLIYFSYDVKMKEKGDIPEGYSVSREKKERFSLILESASTNQTSMYLCASRPGIPADTQYFGPGTRLTVL.

The chain combines TRBV5-1 with TRBJ2-5; D is unresolved. V was shortened by 0 bases and J by 4 bases, with 10 bases between the two germline ends. CDR1 and CDR2 from the germline V gene are SGHRS and YFSETQ. The CDR3 covers 14 residues. As DNA, the CDR3 is TGCGCCAGCAGCTTGGAACGGCCGGGAGAGACCCAGTACTTC. This gives the protein CASSLERPGETQYF. The full variable domain, its missing parts supplied by reference TRBV5-1 and TRBJ2-5, is KAGVTQTPRYLIKTRGQQVTLSCSPISGHRSVSWYQQTPGQGLQFLFEYFSETQRNKGNFPGRFSGRQFSNSRSEMNVSTLELGDSALYLCASSLERPGETQYFGPGTRLLVL.

The V and J genes are TRBV9 and TRBJ1-2, with D perhaps matching TRBD1 (6 bases). This CDR3 contains 14 residues. From germline, CDR1 is SGDLS and CDR2 YYNGEE. Between the trimmed V and J ends, which lost 1 base and 3 bases, there was a span of 10 bases. CDR3 DNA: TGTGCCAGCAGCGTATCGGGGGGCGACTATGGCTACACCTTC. It translates to CASSVSGGDYGYTF.

J is TRBJ2-7 and V is TRBV21-1; the D call TRBD1 from the table was never checked on the DNA. TRBV21-1 is noted as a pseudogene. This CDR3 spans 14 amino acids. CDR3 nucleotide sequence: TGTGCCAGCAGCAAAGTAGATCAGGGCTACGAGCAGTACTTC. This codes for CASSKVDQGYEQYF.

The chain links TRBV3-1 (or the pseudogene TRBV3-2) to TRBJ2-7; 15 nucleotides match TRBD2. V dropped 5 bases and J dropped 5; count of bases not matched to a gene: 13. In germline, CDR1 is LGHDT, CDR2 YNNKEL (reference sequence). The CDR3 is 18 amino acids. CDR3 sequence: CASSFGLAGGPRGHEQYF. The CDR3 coding sequence is TGTGCCAGCAGCTTTGGACTAGCGGGAGGGCCAAGGGGGCACGAGCAGTACTTC.

This chain joins TRBV9 and TRBJ2-1, with 8 nucleotides matching TRBD2. With 3 bases clipped from V and 0 bases from J, the junction kept 2 bases outside the gene matches. The germline V gene has CDR1 SGDLS and CDR2 YYNGEE. CDR3 length equals 15 residues. CDR3 amino acids: CASSAGTSSYNEQFF. The CDR3, as DNA: TGTGCCAGCAGCGCCGGGACTAGCTCCTACAATGAGCAGTTCTTC.

The gene calls are TRBV7-3 and TRBJ2-2; 7 nucleotides agree with TRBD2. The germline V gene has CDR1 SGHTA and CDR2 FQGTGA. The CDR3 sequence is 14 residues long. Germline trimming cut 4 bases from V and 6 bases from J; bases unmatched to any gene: 5. The CDR3 loop reads CASSSGTTSGELFF. The DNA for the CDR3 is TGTGCCAGCAGCTCCGGGACTACGTCCGGGGAGCTGTTTTTT.

V and J are TRBV27 and TRBJ2-1; TRBD2 agrees at 11 bases. V was pared by 3 bases and J by 9 bases, with 10 bases of the junction left unmatched. Germline V gives CDR1 MNHEY, CDR2 SMNVEV (reference sequence). CDR3 length equals 16 residues. CDR3 residues: CASSFLIAGGPGEQFF. In DNA, the CDR3 is TGTGCCAGCAGTTTTTTAATAGCGGGAGGGCCCGGTGAGCAGTTCTTC.

The rearrangement uses TRBV29-1 and TRBJ2-7; no clear D. This CDR3 comprises 16 residues. CDR1 and CDR2 (germline): SQVTM, ANQGSEA. V lost 8 bases and J 6 bases, leaving 29 bases between the germline ends. The CDR3 DNA reads as TGCAGCCTACGAGGCGAAGGTTGGGTTTTGGAAGCCGAGCAGTACTTC. Translation gives CSLRGEGWVLEAEQYF.

V and J are TRBV9 and TRBJ2-1; D is unclear. Germline V gene lookup returns CDR1 SGDLS and CDR2 YYNGEE. This CDR3 comprises 15 residues. The V and J ends lost 0 bases and 8 bases respectively, with 15 bases between them. CDR3 protein: CASSVGGLEFDEQFF. CDR3 nucleotide sequence: TGTGCCAGCAGCGTAGGGGGTCTAGAATTCGATGAGCAGTTCTTC.

This clone was detected only once. The chain couples TRBV28 to TRBJ2-3, with TRBD2 identical over 11 bases. The CDR3 is 18 amino acids. Germline V lookup: CDR1 MDHEN, CDR2 SYDVKM. J gave up 3 bases and V 3 bases, and 11 bases lay outside the gene matches. The chain's CDR3 is CASSFLAGGPNPTDTQYF. Written as DNA, the CDR3 is TGTGCCAGCAGTTTCTTAGCGGGAGGGCCTAATCCAACAGATACGCAGTATTTT.

The V call is TRBV3-1 (or the pseudogene TRBV3-2), the J call TRBJ2-5; 13 bases map to TRBD2. In germline, CDR1 is LGHDT, CDR2 YNNKEL (reference sequence). The V segment lost 2 bases and the J segment 5 bases; nucleotides outside the gene matches: 11. This CDR3 contains 18 residues. As DNA, the CDR3 is TGTGCCAGCAGCCAACCCCGAATGACTAGCGGGAGGTGGGAGACCCAGTACTTC. The encoded protein is CASSQPRMTSGRWETQYF.

In its sample, this clone was seen once. The V and J genes are TRBV4-1 and TRBJ2-1, with a tentative D call TRBD2 (5 bases). The CDR3 extends over 15 amino acids. CDR1 is MGHRA, CDR2 YSYEKL, per germline. V was cut by 0 bases and J by 1 base, with 7 bases left in between. The CDR3 coding sequence is TGCGCCAGCAGCCAAGATCGGACTTCCTACAATGAGCAGTTCTTC. It is translated as CASSQDRTSYNEQFF.

The chain joins TRBV28 to TRBJ2-7; 8 bases are a match to TRBD1. With V trimmed by 5 bases and J by 6 bases, 12 bases remained unmatched. Germline CDR1 MDHEN, CDR2 SYDVKM. This CDR3 is 15 amino acids long. The CDR3 DNA is TGTGCCAGCAGTGCCCCGGGACAGGCTTCAGGCGAGCAGTACTTC. Translation: CASSAPGQASGEQYF.

This clone was observed a few times. The rearrangement links TRBV30 to TRBJ2-1; TRBD1 might be the D (6 bases). From germline, CDR1 is GTSNPN and CDR2 SVGIG (reference sequence). CDR3 length equals 13 residues. The ends were cut back, 3 bases at V and 3 bases at J, with 9 bases in the middle. The CDR3 DNA reads TGTGCCTGGAGGAGCAGGGGCTACAATGAGCAGTTCTTC. Its translation: CAWRSRGYNEQFF.